The rows below give T cell receptor beta chains drawn from one sample of a study of blood T cell repertoires in COVID-19. Data came from immunoSEQ multiplex PCR; TCRdb stores just in-frame clones and leaves some out. The sample has about 200,000 clones, roughly 80% seen once. The sample consisted of PBMCs or T cells enriched from blood (not recorded which). These receptors came from a woman aged 60 to 75 with acute COVID-19. CDR3s include the opening cysteine and the closing phenylalanine or tryptophan. Fields, in order: V gene, CDR3 length, J gene, clone size, D gene, CDR3 DNA, CDR3 protein. A D gene is named only where the DNA matches it firmly. Clone size is given for some rows only: seen once, a few or many times, or a class if the clone is expanded.

V gene: TRBV18
CDR3 length: 17
J gene: TRBJ2-3
clone size: .
D gene: TRBD2
CDR3 DNA: TGTGCCAGCTCACGGACTAGCGGGGGGGCAAGGACAGATACGCAGTATTTT
CDR3 protein: CASSRTSGGARTDTQYF

V gene: TRBV19
CDR3 length: 14
J gene: TRBJ2-5
clone size: .
D gene: .
CDR3 DNA: TGTGCCAGTAGTATAGGACAGAACCAAGAGACCCAGTACTTC
CDR3 protein: CASSIGQNQETQYF

V gene: TRBV28
CDR3 length: 14
J gene: TRBJ1-1
clone size: .
D gene: .
CDR3 DNA: TGTGCCAGCAGTTTACAGGGTGGGAACACTGAAGCTTTCTTT
CDR3 protein: CASSLQGGNTEAFF

V gene: TRBV3-1/TRBV3-2
CDR3 length: 18
J gene: TRBJ2-5
clone size: .
D gene: TRBD2
CDR3 DNA: TGTGCCAGCAGCCATCGTAGGGAAGCGGGAGGGCCGGGTGAGACCCAGTACTTC
CDR3 protein: CASSHRREAGGPGETQYF

V gene: TRBV5-1
CDR3 length: 13
J gene: TRBJ2-7
clone size: .
D gene: .
CDR3 DNA: TGCGCCAGCAGTGGGGGGTTTCCCTACGAGCAGTACTTC
CDR3 protein: CASSGGFPYEQYF

V gene: TRBV13
CDR3 length: 13
J gene: TRBJ1-1
clone size: .
D gene: TRBD1
CDR3 DNA: TGTGCCAGCAACGTACAGGGGTACACTGAAGCTTTCTTT
CDR3 protein: CASNVQGYTEAFF

V gene: TRBV4-1
CDR3 length: 16
J gene: TRBJ2-7
clone size: .
D gene: .
CDR3 DNA: TGCGCCAGCAGCCAAGTGGGCGGGGGCGGGCCCCCCGAGCAGTACTTC
CDR3 protein: CASSQVGGGGPPEQYF

V gene: TRBV28
CDR3 length: 16
J gene: TRBJ1-6
clone size: .
D gene: TRBD1
CDR3 DNA: TGTGCCAGCAGTCTCCCGCCGGGACAGGAACATTCACCCCTCCACTTT
CDR3 protein: CASSLPPGQEHSPLHF

V gene: TRBV6-2/TRBV6-3
CDR3 length: 13
J gene: TRBJ2-7
clone size: .
D gene: .
CDR3 DNA: TGTGCCAGCAGCCGCGGGTTCTCCTACGAGCAGTACTTC
CDR3 protein: CASSRGFSYEQYF

V gene: TRBV9
CDR3 length: 14
J gene: TRBJ1-2
clone size: .
D gene: .
CDR3 DNA: TGTGCCAGCAGCCCTGGAGGGCCGAATGATGGCTACACCTTC
CDR3 protein: CASSPGGPNDGYTF

V gene: TRBV15
CDR3 length: 15
J gene: TRBJ1-5
clone size: once
D gene: .
CDR3 DNA: TGTGCCACCAGCCCTCGGTCAAACAGCAATCAGCCCCAGCATTTT
CDR3 protein: CATSPRSNSNQPQHF

V gene: TRBV10-2
CDR3 length: 15
J gene: TRBJ1-2
clone size: .
D gene: TRBD1
CDR3 DNA: TGCGCCAGCAGTGAGCCCGGGACAGGAAACTATGGCTACACCTTC
CDR3 protein: CASSEPGTGNYGYTF

V gene: TRBV5-1
CDR3 length: 16
J gene: TRBJ1-2
clone size: .
D gene: .
CDR3 DNA: TGCGCCAGCAGCCCGGGACTTCTCCGGGGGGACTATGGCTACACCTTC
CDR3 protein: CASSPGLLRGDYGYTF

V gene: TRBV4-1
CDR3 length: 15
J gene: TRBJ2-5
clone size: .
D gene: .
CDR3 DNA: TGCGCCAGCAGCTTACGGGGGACGCCTCAAGAGACCCAGTACTTC
CDR3 protein: CASSLRGTPQETQYF

V gene: TRBV11-2
CDR3 length: 14
J gene: TRBJ1-3
clone size: .
D gene: .
CDR3 DNA: TGTGCCAGCAGCTACCGGGGAGGTGGAAACACCATATATTTT
CDR3 protein: CASSYRGGGNTIYF

V gene: TRBV4-2
CDR3 length: 18
J gene: TRBJ1-1
clone size: .
D gene: .
CDR3 DNA: TGTGCCAGCAGCCAAGATGTTGGAGGGTACGAGCCGAACACTGAAGCTTTCTTT
CDR3 protein: CASSQDVGGYEPNTEAFF

V gene: TRBV19
CDR3 length: 14
J gene: TRBJ1-3
clone size: .
D gene: .
CDR3 DNA: TGTGCCAGTAGTCCCCAAATCTCTGGAAACACCATATATTTT
CDR3 protein: CASSPQISGNTIYF

V gene: TRBV10-3
CDR3 length: 14
J gene: TRBJ1-3
clone size: .
D gene: .
CDR3 DNA: TGTGCCATCAGTGAAACCCTGCGGAAAAACACCATATATTTT
CDR3 protein: CAISETLRKNTIYF

V gene: TRBV15
CDR3 length: 18
J gene: TRBJ1-2
clone size: many
D gene: TRBD1
CDR3 DNA: TGTGCCACCAGCTTTATCCGACCCGGGACAGGGGGCGGACGGGGCTACACCTTC
CDR3 protein: CATSFIRPGTGGGRGYTF

V gene: TRBV9
CDR3 length: 15
J gene: TRBJ1-5
clone size: .
D gene: .
CDR3 DNA: TGTGCCAGCAGCCCGAGCGGGGCCCCCAATCAGCCCCAGCATTTT
CDR3 protein: CASSPSGAPNQPQHF

V gene: TRBV19
CDR3 length: 14
J gene: TRBJ2-1
clone size: .
D gene: TRBD1
CDR3 DNA: TGTGCCACTACCCCGGGACAGGGGTACAATGAGCAGTTCTTC
CDR3 protein: CATTPGQGYNEQFF

V gene: TRBV9
CDR3 length: 13
J gene: TRBJ1-2
clone size: .
D gene: .
CDR3 DNA: TGTGCCAGCAGCGGCGGGTCAGTACATCTGTACACCTTC
CDR3 protein: CASSGGSVHLYTF

V gene: TRBV7-9
CDR3 length: 15
J gene: TRBJ2-7
clone size: .
D gene: TRBD2
CDR3 DNA: TGTGCCAGCAGCTTGTCCGGGACTAGCGGGTTCGAGCAGTACTTC
CDR3 protein: CASSLSGTSGFEQYF

V gene: TRBV19
CDR3 length: 13
J gene: TRBJ1-3
clone size: .
D gene: .
CDR3 DNA: TGTGCCAGTACCACTACAGGGGGAAACACCATATATTTT
CDR3 protein: CASTTTGGNTIYF